The clone carrying this T cell receptor beta chain was observed many times. These data are taken from a study of T-cell reconstitution after alpha-beta-depleted transplantation in children. Germline V gene data show CDR1 as DFQATT and CDR2 as SNEGSKA (reference sequence). V lost 3 bases, J lost 4 bases, and 20 bases lay in between. The CDR3 sequence is 16 residues long. This sample's TCRbeta library carried unique molecular identifier barcodes. A single record per CDR3 protein comes from TCRdb applying MiXCR to the PCR reads. The sample has 700,000 or so distinct CDR3 sequences; around 13% are singletons.

Source: PBMCs, taken before TCRalphabeta/CD19-depleted stem cell transplant. The clonotype was recovered from a girl aged 2 to 10 with congenital amegakaryocytic thrombocytopenia, due to receive a stem cell transplant. V gene TRBV20-1 combines with J gene TRBJ2-3; D remains ambiguous. CDR3 protein: CSARGPATLRADTQYF. DNA of the CDR3: TGCAGTGCTAGGGGTCCAGCGACTTTAAGAGCAGATACGCAGTATTTT.